This T cell receptor beta chain was sequenced in a study of shared clonotypes between healthy human individuals. Overall study findings and caveats: Estimated clonotype richness was generally higher in naive than memory subsets.

As to this clone: Its specificity is not known.

The method was immunoSEQ multiplex PCR; TCRdb's version includes in-frame clones alone and lacks a portion of them. The profile shows approximately 2,000,000 clones, around 93% of them singletons. The CDR3 runs to 13 residues. CDR1 is SGDLS and CDR2 is YYNGEE in the germline V gene. V gave up 2 bases and J gave up 7 bases; unmatched junction bases: 6. CD45RO-negative cells were positively selected for CCR7, leaving out terminally differentiated effector memory CD45RA+ cells. The receptor comes from a man between 18 and 35 years old in good health. Some clones in this sample may be carry-over from other donors' samples. The chain links TRBV9 to TRBJ2-7; 7 bases agree with TRBD1. Sequenced sample: naive CD8+ T cells from PBMCs. The CDR3 sequence: CASSVGQATEQYF. The CDR3 DNA reads TGTGCCAGCAGCGTCGGACAGGCCACAGAGCAGTACTTC. The entire variable domain, with the rest obtained from reference TRBV9 and TRBJ2-7, is as follows: DSGVTQTPKHLITATGQRVTLRCSPRSGDLSVYWYQQSLDQGLQFLIQYYNGEERAKGNILERFSAQQFPDLHSELNLSSLELGDSALYFCASSVGQATEQYFGPGTRLTVT.